This is a list of T cell receptor beta chains from one sample in a study of PD-1 blockade in classical Hodgkin lymphoma. Measured with immunoSEQ multiplex PCR; TCRdb has only the in-frame clones, and not every one. The sample contains tens of thousands of clones, around 80% of which appear only once. Sample: peripheral blood mononuclear cells (PBMCs), taken before the fourth cycle of nivolumab. The receptor set was obtained from a human donor with classical Hodgkin lymphoma. CDR3s include the opening cysteine and the closing phenylalanine or tryptophan. The order of the fields is clone size, J gene, D gene, V gene, CDR3 DNA, CDR3 protein. A D gene is named only where the DNA matches it firmly. Size values are once, few and many counts, or a class for expanded clones, and some rows have none.

>.|TRBJ1-5|.|TRBV19
TGTGCCAGTAGTACGCAATACAGCAATCAGCCCCAGCATTTT
CASSTQYSNQPQHF
>.|TRBJ2-6|TRBD1|TRBV2
TGTGCCACCAGTGTTACGGGACAGGGACTCTCTGGGGCCAACGTCCTGACTTTC
CATSVTGQGLSGANVLTF
>few|TRBJ1-2|.|TRBV5-1
TGCGCCAGCAATGGCTGGAACGAGGATGGCTACACCTTC
CASNGWNEDGYTF
>.|TRBJ1-1|.|TRBV4-2
TGTGCCAGCAGCAATACCCGGGACGGCCTCATGAACACTGAAGCTTTCTTT
CASSNTRDGLMNTEAFF
>.|TRBJ1-3|.|TRBV4-2
TGTGCCAGCAGCCAAGATGTCGGCGACACCATATATTTT
CASSQDVGDTIYF
>.|TRBJ1-2|TRBD1|TRBV6-6
TGTGCCAGCAGTTTCGGACAGGGAGGAAGCGGCTACACCTTC
CASSFGQGGSGYTF
>.|TRBJ1-1|.|TRBV7-9
TGTGCCAGCAGCCCAGACTGGACGAACACTGAAGCTTTCTTT
CASSPDWTNTEAFF
>.|TRBJ1-2|.|TRBV6-6
TGTGCCAGCAGGGGATCCGGGATATATGGCTACACCTTC
CASRGSGIYGYTF
>.|TRBJ1-6|.|TRBV2
TGTGCCAGCAGTGGAAGGAGTGGAGGGGATAATTCACCCCTCCACTTT
CASSGRSGGDNSPLHF
>.|TRBJ2-5|.|TRBV5-1
TGCGCCAGCAGCTTGTTAGGAGAGACCCAGTACTTC
CASSLLGETQYF
>.|TRBJ2-2|.|TRBV7-2
TGTGCCAGCAGCCTCCAGGGGCCGGACACCGGGGAGCTGTTTTTT
CASSLQGPDTGELFF
>.|TRBJ1-1|.|TRBV5-4
TGTGCCAGCAGCTTGTCTACAGGGTCCCACACTGAAGCTTTCTTT
CASSLSTGSHTEAFF
>few|TRBJ2-3|.|TRBV7-8
TGTGCCAGCAGCTTACTCGGCTACCCTAGCACAGATACGCAGTATTTT
CASSLLGYPSTDTQYF
>.|TRBJ2-7|.|TRBV6-5
TGTGCCAGCAGATATACAGGGGAGGGTTACGAGCAGTACTTC
CASRYTGEGYEQYF
>.|TRBJ2-5|.|TRBV30
TGTGCCTGGCGGGAGACAGGGTGGGAGACCCAGTACTTC
CAWRETGWETQYF
>.|TRBJ1-1|.|TRBV7-2
TGTGCCAGCAGCCGGCGGTCGAACACTGAAGCTTTCTTT
CASSRRSNTEAFF
>.|TRBJ2-1|.|TRBV18
TGTGCCAGCTCACCACAAAGGGGGTCCAATGAGCAGTTCTTC
CASSPQRGSNEQFF
>few|TRBJ2-5|TRBD1|TRBV12-5
TGTGCTAGTGGGCCCGGACAGGGGGTGGAGACCCAGTACTTC
CASGPGQGVETQYF
>.|TRBJ2-6|.|TRBV11-1
TGTGCCAGCAGCTTAAGGAAGGTCGGGGCCAACGTCCTGACTTTC
CASSLRKVGANVLTF
>.|TRBJ2-5|.|TRBV2
TGTGCCAGCATCTCACAGGGCGGGGGCGGAGAGACCCAGTACTTC
CASISQGGGGETQYF
>.|TRBJ2-5|.|TRBV2
TGTGCCAGCAGTGTCAGCGGCCAAGAGACCCAGTACTTC
CASSVSGQETQYF
>.|TRBJ2-1|TRBD2|TRBV6-1
TGTGCCAGCAGTGAATATAGTATCTTCACCGGGACTAGCGGGGAGTACAATGAGCAGTTCTTC
CASSEYSIFTGTSGEYNEQFF
>.|TRBJ1-5|.|TRBV6-5
TGTGCCAGCAGTTACTCCGCCGTGGGCAATCAGCCCCAGCATTTT
CASSYSAVGNQPQHF
>.|TRBJ2-7|TRBD1|TRBV6-5
TGTGCCAGCAGTTACTCACAGGGGAAGTCCTACGAGCAGTACTTC
CASSYSQGKSYEQYF
>once|TRBJ2-3|.|TRBV6-5
TGTGCCAGCAGGACAACTAGCCCGCGCACAGATACGCAGTATTTT
CASRTTSPRTDTQYF
>.|TRBJ2-4|.|TRBV7-2
TGTGCCAGCAGTTCTTTATCGTCACAGGGTTTCAAAAACATTCAGTACTTC
CASSSLSSQGFKNIQYF
>.|TRBJ1-2|.|TRBV7-9
TGTGCCAGCAGCTTAGACCCCACTGACTATGGCTACACCTTC
CASSLDPTDYGYTF
>.|TRBJ1-1|TRBD1|TRBV5-8
TGTGCCAGCAGCTTGTGGGGGACAGCCCTTAGGGCTTTCTTT
CASSLWGTALRAFF
>.|TRBJ1-1|.|TRBV7-9
TGTGCCAGCAGCTTAGGGGTTAGTGGCGGCACTGAAGCTTTCTTT
CASSLGVSGGTEAFF
>.|TRBJ1-6|.|TRBV27
TGTGCCAGCAGTCAGCGGGGGGATAGTAATTCACCCCTCCACTTT
CASSQRGDSNSPLHF
>.|TRBJ1-1|.|TRBV12-5
TGTGCTAGTGGTCTATCATTGGGGGGGTCGAACACTGAAGCTTTCTTT
CASGLSLGGSNTEAFF
>.|TRBJ2-7|TRBD1|TRBV7-3
TGTGCCAGCAGCTTATGGACAGGGCTCTCCTACGAGCAGTACTTC
CASSLWTGLSYEQYF
>.|TRBJ1-2|.|TRBV20-1
TGCAGTGCTGCAAGGGAGGGCTACACCTTC
CSAAREGYTF